This T cell receptor (beta chain) originates from a study of cytotoxic CD8 clonotypes in ibrutinib-treated CLL (dated by TCRdb to about 2021). Notes on the research overall: The cohort had about ten relapsed/refractory and roughly 15 treatment-naive patients; 17 to 18 were IGHV unmutated. On average, each sample yielded roughly 250,000 productive templates and about 100,000 productive rearrangements. Every sample from remission and from progressive disease was obtained while the patients were still on ibrutinib. Of the roughly 81 people in the trial, 26 had longitudinal samples available. Samples at response were collected after a median of roughly 13 months of treatment, with a range of about 6 to 36 months. Cryopreserved peripheral blood mononuclear cells were collected at three points: before therapy, at response, and at either sustained remission or disease progression. Responses were partial in some 24 patients and complete in 2; after median 68 months follow-up, 14 stayed in remission and some twelve progressed. What the work shows at the level of the full study, not this receptor alone: At baseline, clonality was higher than in age-matched healthy donors and showed a strong correlation with circulating CD8+ T-cell counts. Sustained-remission and progressing patients did not have matched sampling times, and lymph node repertoires were not examined. Public clonotypes were found to be uncommon and were observed to contract or remain stable during treatment; the increase in clonality was shown to reflect expansion of private clonotypes at ibrutinib response. An increase in clonality was observed at ibrutinib response, with clonality remaining stable during sustained remission and falling back toward baseline at progression.

Reading the label with the study, this specimen's time point is: 12 months on ibrutinib. For TCR beta library preparation, about 1.8 micrograms of genomic DNA were isolated from cryopreserved PBMCs. High-throughput TCR beta sequencing was performed on longitudinal blood samples from CLL patients receiving ibrutinib monotherapy. Patients were enrolled in a phase 2 open-label single-center ibrutinib monotherapy trial. A remark on this clone: The target of this receptor is not known. No much larger clone is present one base from it, and per-base qualities are unavailable.

A MiSeq instrument was used for deep resolution sequencing, which targeted depths ranging from 1 in 1 million up to 1 in 200,000 T cells, with coverage averaging 10x for each clonotype. The immunoSEQ hsTCRB Kit was used to generate the TCR beta libraries. On the authors' methods: The data were analyzed with ImmunoSEQ Analyzer and ImmunoSEQ Data Assistant, and V, D and J gene assignments followed IMGT definitions. Clonality, with values ranging from 0 to 1, was calculated as one minus the normalized Shannon entropy of productive rearrangement frequencies. Public clonotype analysis was restricted to overrepresented clonotypes comprising at least 0.05% of each patient's repertoire. About twelve repertoires from age-matched healthy donors, obtained from immuneACCESS, served as clonality controls. TCRdb retrieved this table from immuneACCESS and kept in-frame rearrangements only. Not all clones are present; in checked studies, unresolved V genes account for under half, and no reason is known for the remainder. D and trimming come from the DNA, and the V and J calls and clone size come from that table. This sample gives some 93,000 clones in total; around 73% of them show up just once. The top ten clonotypes cover under 35% of the sample.

V ends up 3 bases short and J 0 bases short, with an unmatched junction base count of 2. Inclusive of the bounding cysteine and phenylalanine, the CDR3 is 16 residues long. CDR3 DNA only is kept here, 48 bases in frame from base 1. According to the germline V gene (reference sequence), CDR1 reads SEHNR and CDR2 reads FQNEAQ. The material was PBMCs, obtained after 12 months of ibrutinib treatment. Rearrangement joined TRBV7-9 to TRBJ2-3; 11 junctional bases match TRBD2. The receptor was isolated from a human donor with chronic lymphocytic leukemia. The CDR3 in this case is CASSLTSGISTDTQYF. The nucleotides read TGTGCCAGCAGCTTGACTAGCGGGATTAGCACAGATACGCAGTATTTT.